The sequence of this T cell receptor beta chain was determined in a study of blood T cell repertoires in COVID-19. Background on the study: Samples of COVID-19 (acute and convalescent) were obtained from the United States, Italy and Spain.

The CDR3 loop spans 12 amino acids. With 2 bases removed from V and 7 bases from J, the gap between germline ends came to 8 bases. Germline CDR1 and CDR2: MNHEY and SVGEGT. The repertoire was sequenced with immunoSEQ multiplex PCR; TCRdb's copy has only in-frame clones and lacks some. The sample gives hundreds of thousands of clones, 80% to 90% of which show up once; 8% to 10% is in the top ten. This chain links TRBV6-2 or TRBV6-3 with TRBJ2-5; D remains ambiguous. This sequence originates from a woman aged 45-60 years with acute or convalescent COVID-19. The sample consisted of peripheral blood. CDR3 DNA: TGTGCCAGCAGTTACACAAAGTGGACCCAGTACTTC. Its protein is CASSYTKWTQYF.